This T cell receptor (beta chain) came from a study of cytomegalovirus exposure and HLA in healthy donors. V was clipped by 5 bases and J by 12 bases, with 17 bases between them. In germline, CDR1 is SGHAT, CDR2 FQNNGV. The CDR3 runs to 14 residues. The primer mix had 60 Vbeta and 13 Jbeta primers. Here immunoSEQ multiplex PCR was the method, and the copy in TCRdb shows in-frame clones only, minus some. The profile shows 150,000 to 200,000 clones, roughly 80% of them singletons. The source material was PBMCs. This TCR was recovered from a man aged 18-30 years in good health and CMV-seronegative. The chain has TRBV11-2 and TRBJ1-6, with D possibly TRBD1 on 6 matching bases. As DNA, the CDR3 is TGTGCCAGCAGCACGGGAACAGGGAATGTACCCCTCCACTTT. Protein: CASSTGTGNVPLHF.